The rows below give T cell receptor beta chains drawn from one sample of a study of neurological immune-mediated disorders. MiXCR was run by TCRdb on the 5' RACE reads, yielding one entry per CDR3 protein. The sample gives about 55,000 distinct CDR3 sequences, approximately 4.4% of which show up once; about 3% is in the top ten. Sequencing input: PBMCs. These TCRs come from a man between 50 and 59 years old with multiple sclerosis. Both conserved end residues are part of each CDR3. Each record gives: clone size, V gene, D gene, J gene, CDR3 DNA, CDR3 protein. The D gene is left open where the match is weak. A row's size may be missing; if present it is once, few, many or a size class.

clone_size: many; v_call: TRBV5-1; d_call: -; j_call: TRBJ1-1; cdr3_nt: TGCGCCAGCAGTCCTTGGATCGGGGGTGACACTGAAGCTTTCTTT; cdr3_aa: CASSPWIGGDTEAFF
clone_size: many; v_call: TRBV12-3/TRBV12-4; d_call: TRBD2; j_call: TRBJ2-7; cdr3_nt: TGTGCCAGCAGTCGGGGGGGCCAACGAAACGAGCAGTACTTC; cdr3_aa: CASSRGGQRNEQYF
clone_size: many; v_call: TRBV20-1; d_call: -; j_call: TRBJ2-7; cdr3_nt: TGCAGTGCTAGGGACCACTACGAGCAGTACTTC; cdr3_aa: CSARDHYEQYF
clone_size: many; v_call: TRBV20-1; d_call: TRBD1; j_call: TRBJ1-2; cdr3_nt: TGCAGTGCTAGAGGGAGGGACAGCTCCTTTAACTATGGCTACACCTTC; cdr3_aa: CSARGRDSSFNYGYTF
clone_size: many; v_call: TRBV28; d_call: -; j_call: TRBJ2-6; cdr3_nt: TGTGCCAGCAGCCTCCTTCGGGGTGCGGGGGCCAACGTCCTGACTTTC; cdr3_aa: CASSLLRGAGANVLTF
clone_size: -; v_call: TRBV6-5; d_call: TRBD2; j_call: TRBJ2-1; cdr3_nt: TGTGCCAGCAGACCCACGGTGTGGGGACTAGCGGACTACAATGAGCAGTTCTTC; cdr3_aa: CASRPTVWGLADYNEQFF
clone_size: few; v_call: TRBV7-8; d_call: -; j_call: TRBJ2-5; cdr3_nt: TGTGCCAGCAGCTTAGCCTCAACGGGGGTAGGCCAAGAGACCCAGTACTTC; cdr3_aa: CASSLASTGVGQETQYF
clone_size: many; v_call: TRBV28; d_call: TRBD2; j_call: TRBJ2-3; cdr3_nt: TGTGCCAGCAGTCGAGTAAGGAGCGGGAGGGCCCTCGAGTATTTT; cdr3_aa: CASSRVRSGRALEYF
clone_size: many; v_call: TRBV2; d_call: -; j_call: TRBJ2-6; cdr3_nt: TGTGCCAGCAGCGGGACATCTGGGGCCAACGTCCTGACTTTC; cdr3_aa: CASSGTSGANVLTF
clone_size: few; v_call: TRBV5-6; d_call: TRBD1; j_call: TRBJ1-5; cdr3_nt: TGTGCCAGCAGCCAGACAGGGACCGGGCCCCAGCATTTT; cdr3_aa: CASSQTGTGPQHF
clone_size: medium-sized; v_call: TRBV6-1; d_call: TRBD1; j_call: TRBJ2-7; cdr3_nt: TGTGCCAGCAGTGAACAGGAGACAGGGCCCTACGAGCAGTACTTC; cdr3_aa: CASSEQETGPYEQYF
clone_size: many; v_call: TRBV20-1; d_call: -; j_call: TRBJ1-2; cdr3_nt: TGCAGTGCTAGAGATGTGCAGAACTATGGCTACACCTTC; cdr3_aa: CSARDVQNYGYTF
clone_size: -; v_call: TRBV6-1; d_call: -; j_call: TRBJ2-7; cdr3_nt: TGTGCCAGCAGTGAAGGGCTAAGTTACGAGCAGTACTTC; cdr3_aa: CASSEGLSYEQYF
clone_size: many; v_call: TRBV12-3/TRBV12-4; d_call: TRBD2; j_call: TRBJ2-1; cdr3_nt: TGTGCCAGCAGTTTAAGTAGCGGGAGGCCCGAGGGCTACAATGAGCAGTTCTTC; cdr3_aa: CASSLSSGRPEGYNEQFF
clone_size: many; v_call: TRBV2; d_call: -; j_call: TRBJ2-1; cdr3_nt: TGTGCCAGCAGTAAGAACAGTGTTGAGCAGTTCTTC; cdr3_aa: CASSKNSVEQFF
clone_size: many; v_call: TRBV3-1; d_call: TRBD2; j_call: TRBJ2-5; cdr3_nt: TGTGCCAGCAGCCCGGGACTAGCGGGGGGCCCCAAGTACTTC; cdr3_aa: CASSPGLAGGPKYF
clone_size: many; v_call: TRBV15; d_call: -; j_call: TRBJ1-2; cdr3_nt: TGTGCCACCGGTGACAGGTCCTTCACCGGCTACACCTTC; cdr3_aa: CATGDRSFTGYTF
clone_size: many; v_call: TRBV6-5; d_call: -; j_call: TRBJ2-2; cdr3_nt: TGTGCCAGCTCAACAGGAGAATTAACCGGGGAGCTGTTTTTT; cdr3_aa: CASSTGELTGELFF
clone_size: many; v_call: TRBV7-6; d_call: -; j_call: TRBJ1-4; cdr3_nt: TGTGCCAGCAGCTTAGATCCCAGGACGAGGGATGAAAAACTGTTTTTT; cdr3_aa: CASSLDPRTRDEKLFF
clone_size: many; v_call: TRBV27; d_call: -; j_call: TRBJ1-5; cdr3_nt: TGTGCCAGCAGCGGACTGTCAAATAGGGACCAGCCCCAGCATTTT; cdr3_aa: CASSGLSNRDQPQHF
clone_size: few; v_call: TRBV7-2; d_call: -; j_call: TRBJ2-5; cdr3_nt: TGTGCCAGCAGCTTAGCGGAGCAGACCCAGTACTTC; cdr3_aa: CASSLAEQTQYF
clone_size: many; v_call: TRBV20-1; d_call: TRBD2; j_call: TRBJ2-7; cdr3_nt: TGCAGTGCTAGAGATACGACTAGCGGGGCCTACGAGCAGTACTTC; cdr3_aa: CSARDTTSGAYEQYF
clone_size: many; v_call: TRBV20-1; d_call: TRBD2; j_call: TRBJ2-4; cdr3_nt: TGCAGTGCTAGAGGCTGGGGGGGGGAAAAAAACATTCAGTACTTC; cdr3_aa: CSARGWGGEKNIQYF
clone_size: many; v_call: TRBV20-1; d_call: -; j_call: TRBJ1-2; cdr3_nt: TGCAGTGCTAGAGTTCAGGGGCTAGGCTATGGCTACACCTTC; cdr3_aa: CSARVQGLGYGYTF
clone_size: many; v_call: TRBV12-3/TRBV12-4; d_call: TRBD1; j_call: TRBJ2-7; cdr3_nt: TGTGCCAGCAGTGGTCGACAGGGTCCGTCGTGGGAGCAGTACTTC; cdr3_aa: CASSGRQGPSWEQYF
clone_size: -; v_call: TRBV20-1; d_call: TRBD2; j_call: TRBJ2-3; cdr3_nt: TGCAGTGCTGGACTAGCGGATGTTACAGATACGCAGTATTTT; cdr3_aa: CSAGLADVTDTQYF
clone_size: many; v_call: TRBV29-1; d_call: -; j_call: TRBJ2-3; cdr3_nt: TGCAGCGTTGAGGCCAAGCGGGATACGCAGTATTTT; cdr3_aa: CSVEAKRDTQYF
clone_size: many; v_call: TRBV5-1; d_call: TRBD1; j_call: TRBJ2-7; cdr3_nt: TGCGCCAGCGCGACAGGGGCTCAAATTTACGAGCAGTACTTC; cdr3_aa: CASATGAQIYEQYF
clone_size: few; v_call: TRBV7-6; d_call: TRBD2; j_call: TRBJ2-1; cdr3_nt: TGTGCCAGCAGCTTATTCCCTAGCGGGGGGGATTACGAGCAGTTCTTC; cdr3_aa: CASSLFPSGGDYEQFF
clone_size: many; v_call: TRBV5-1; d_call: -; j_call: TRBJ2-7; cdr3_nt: TGCGCCAGCGGGGCAGGGAACGGAGGTGGTATCTACGAGCAGTACTTC; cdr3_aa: CASGAGNGGGIYEQYF
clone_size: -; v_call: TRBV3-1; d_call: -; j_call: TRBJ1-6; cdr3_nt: TGTGCCAGCAGCCACCGGACACTTTCACCCCTCCACTTT; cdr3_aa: CASSHRTLSPLHF
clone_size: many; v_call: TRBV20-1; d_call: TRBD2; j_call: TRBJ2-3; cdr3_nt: TGCAGTGGTCGCGGGAGGCGTACAGATACGCAGTATTTT; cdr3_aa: CSGRGRRTDTQYF
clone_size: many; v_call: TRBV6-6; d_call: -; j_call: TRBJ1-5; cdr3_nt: TGTGCCAGCAGTTACGGAGGGGAACAGCCCCAGAATTTT; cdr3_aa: CASSYGGEQPQNF
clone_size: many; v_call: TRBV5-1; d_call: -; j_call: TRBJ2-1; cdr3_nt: TGCGCCAGCAGCTTGGATACTAACAATGAGCAGTTCTTC; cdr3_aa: CASSLDTNNEQFF
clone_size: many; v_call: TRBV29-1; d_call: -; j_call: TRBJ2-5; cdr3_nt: TGCAGCGTTGTTGCTGGACAAGAGACCCAGTACTTC; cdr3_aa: CSVVAGQETQYF
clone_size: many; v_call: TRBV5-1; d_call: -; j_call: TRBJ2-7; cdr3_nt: TGCGCCAGCAGCCCCCGACCAGGGACCTACGAGCAGTACTTC; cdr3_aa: CASSPRPGTYEQYF
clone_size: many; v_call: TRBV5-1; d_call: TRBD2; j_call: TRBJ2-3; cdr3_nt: TGCGCCAGCAGCCCCGGGACTAGCGGGGACTTCACAGATACGCAGTATTTT; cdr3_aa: CASSPGTSGDFTDTQYF
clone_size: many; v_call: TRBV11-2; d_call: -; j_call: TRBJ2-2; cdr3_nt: TGTGCCAGCAGCTTAGATTCCGGCAACACCGGGGAGCTGTTTTTT; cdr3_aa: CASSLDSGNTGELFF
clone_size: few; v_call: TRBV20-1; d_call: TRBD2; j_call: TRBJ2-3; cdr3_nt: TGCAGTGCCGGGACTAGCGGCACAGATACGCAGTATTTT; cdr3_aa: CSAGTSGTDTQYF
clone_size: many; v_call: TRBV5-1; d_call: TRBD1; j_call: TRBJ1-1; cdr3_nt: TGCGCCAGCAGCTCCCCGGGACAGGGGGGATCCACTGAAGCTTTCTTT; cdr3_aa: CASSSPGQGGSTEAFF
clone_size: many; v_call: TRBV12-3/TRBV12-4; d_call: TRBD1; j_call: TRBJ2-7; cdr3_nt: TGTGCCAGCAGTTTGGGGACAGGGGGCTACGAGCAGTACTTC; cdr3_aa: CASSLGTGGYEQYF
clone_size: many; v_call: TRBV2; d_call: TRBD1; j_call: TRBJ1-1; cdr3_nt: TGTGCCACCACAGGGGCGGGAGGAGTGGCTGAAGCTTTCTTT; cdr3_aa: CATTGAGGVAEAFF
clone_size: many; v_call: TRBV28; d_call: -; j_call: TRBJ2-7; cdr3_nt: TGTGCCAGCAGGCAGGGATCCTACGAGCAGTACTTC; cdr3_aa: CASRQGSYEQYF
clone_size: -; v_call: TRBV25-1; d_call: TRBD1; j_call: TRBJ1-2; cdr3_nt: TGTGCCAGCAGTAAACAGGGGAGAGCGAACTATGGCTACACCTTC; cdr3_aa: CASSKQGRANYGYTF
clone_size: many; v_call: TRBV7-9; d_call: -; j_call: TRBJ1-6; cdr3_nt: TGTGCCAGCAGCTTAGGCGACGGATCACCCCTCCACTTT; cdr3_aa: CASSLGDGSPLHF